The source of this T cell receptor beta chain is a study of blood T cell repertoires in COVID-19. Study-level information: The United States, Italy and Spain provided the acute and convalescent COVID-19 samples. PBMCs, B-cell-depleted T cells, or T cells were the source of the cDNA or gDNA that made up the material.

In the original workflow: Reference gene primer amplification gave nucleated cell count estimates. Assay used: immunoSEQ multiplex PCR; TCRdb lists only in-frame clones, some missing. V and J calls and clone size are as listed in that table; D and trimming were resolved from the DNA. The sample lists approximately 40,000 clones, over 75% occurring once. Looked up from germline, CDR1 is SGHRS and CDR2 is YFSETQ. The CDR3 contains 15 residues. V lost 4 bases to trimming and J lost 4 bases; unmatched junction nucleotides: 9. The chain recombines TRBV5-1 with TRBJ1-1; 8 positions agree with TRBD1. Specimen: peripheral blood. This clonotype was obtained from an elderly man with active or convalescent COVID-19. The CDR3 spells CASSAGTGMFTEAFF. The CDR3 DNA follows: TGCGCCAGCAGCGCCGGGACAGGTATGTTCACTGAAGCTTTCTTT. Drawing the rest from reference TRBV5-1 and TRBJ1-1, the complete variable domain is KAGVTQTPRYLIKTRGQQVTLSCSPISGHRSVSWYQQTPGQGLQFLFEYFSETQRNKGNFPGRFSGRQFSNSRSEMNVSTLELGDSALYLCASSAGTGMFTEAFFGQGTRLTVV.